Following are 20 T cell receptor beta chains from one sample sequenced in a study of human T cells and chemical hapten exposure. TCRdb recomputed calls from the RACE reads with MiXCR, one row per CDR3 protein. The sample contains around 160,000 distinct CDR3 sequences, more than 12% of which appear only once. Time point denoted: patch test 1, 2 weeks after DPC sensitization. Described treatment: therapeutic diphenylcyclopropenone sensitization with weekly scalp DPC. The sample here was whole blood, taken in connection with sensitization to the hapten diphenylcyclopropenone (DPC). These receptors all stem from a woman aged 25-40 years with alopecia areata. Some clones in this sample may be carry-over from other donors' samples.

This CDR3 reads CASSDRAGTQYF. The CDR3 DNA follows: TGTGCCAGCAGTGATAGAGCGGGGACCCAGTACTTC. The chain carries TRBV2 and TRBJ2-5; D is possibly TRBD2 (6 bases). The CDR3 runs 12 residues. Germline V lookup: CDR1 SNHLY, CDR2 FYNNEI. V lost 3 bases and J lost 7, with 9 bases in between.

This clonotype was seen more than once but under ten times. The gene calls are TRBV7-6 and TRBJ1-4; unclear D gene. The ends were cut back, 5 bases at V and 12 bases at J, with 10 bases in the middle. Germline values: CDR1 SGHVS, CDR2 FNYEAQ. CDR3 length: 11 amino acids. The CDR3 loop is CASSTLGELFF. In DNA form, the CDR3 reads TGTGCCAGCAGCACGCTTGGGGAACTGTTTTTT.

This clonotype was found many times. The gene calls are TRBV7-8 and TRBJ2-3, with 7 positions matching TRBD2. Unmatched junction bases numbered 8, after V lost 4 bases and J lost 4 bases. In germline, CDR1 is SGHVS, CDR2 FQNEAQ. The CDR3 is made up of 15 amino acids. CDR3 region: CASSWPPGGADTQYF. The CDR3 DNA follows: TGTGCCAGCAGCTGGCCTCCGGGGGGTGCAGATACGCAGTATTTT. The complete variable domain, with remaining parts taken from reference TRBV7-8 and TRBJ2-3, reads GAGVSQSPRYKVAKRGQDVALRCDPISGHVSLFWYQQALGQGPEFLTYFQNEAQLDKSGLPSDRFFAERPEGSVSTLKIQRTQQEDSAVYLCASSWPPGGADTQYFGPGTRLTVL.

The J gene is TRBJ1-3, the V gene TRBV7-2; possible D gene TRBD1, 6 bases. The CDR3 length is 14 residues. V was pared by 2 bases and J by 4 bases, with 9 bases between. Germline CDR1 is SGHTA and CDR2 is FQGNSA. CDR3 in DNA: TGTGCCAGCAGCTTAAGTACAGGGGGAAACACCATATATTTT. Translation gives CASSLSTGGNTIYF.

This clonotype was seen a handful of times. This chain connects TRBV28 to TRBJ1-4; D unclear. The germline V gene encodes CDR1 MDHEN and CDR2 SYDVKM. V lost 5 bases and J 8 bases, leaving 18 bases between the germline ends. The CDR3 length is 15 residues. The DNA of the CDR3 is TGTGCCAGCAGTCTCATCGGCGTAGACGGAGAAAAACTGTTTTTT. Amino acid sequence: CASSLIGVDGEKLFF.

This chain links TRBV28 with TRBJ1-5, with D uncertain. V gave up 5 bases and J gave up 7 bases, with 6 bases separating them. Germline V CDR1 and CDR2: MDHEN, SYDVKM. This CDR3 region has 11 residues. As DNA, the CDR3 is TGTGCCAGCAGTGCGGGGCAGCCCCAGCATTTT. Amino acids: CASSAGQPQHF.

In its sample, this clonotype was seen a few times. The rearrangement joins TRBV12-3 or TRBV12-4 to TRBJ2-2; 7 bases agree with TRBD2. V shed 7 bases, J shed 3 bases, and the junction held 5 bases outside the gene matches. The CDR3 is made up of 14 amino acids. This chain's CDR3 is CASTKRGDTGELFF. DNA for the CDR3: TGTGCCAGCACCAAACGGGGGGACACCGGGGAGCTGTTTTTT.

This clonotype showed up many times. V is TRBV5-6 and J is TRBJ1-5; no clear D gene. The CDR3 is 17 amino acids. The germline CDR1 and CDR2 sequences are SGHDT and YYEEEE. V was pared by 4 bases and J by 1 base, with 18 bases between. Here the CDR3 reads CASSLLKVGVSNQPQHF. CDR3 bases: TGTGCCAGCAGCCTGCTAAAGGTTGGGGTCAGCAATCAGCCCCAGCATTTT.

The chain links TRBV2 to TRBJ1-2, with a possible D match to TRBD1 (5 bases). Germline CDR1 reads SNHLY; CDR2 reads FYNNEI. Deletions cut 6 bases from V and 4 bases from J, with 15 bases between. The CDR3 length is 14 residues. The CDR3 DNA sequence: TGTGCCAGCAGAGGGGCCTCGACGATCTATGGCTACACCTTC. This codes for CASRGASTIYGYTF.

The CDR3 loop reads CASSHGTRAKETQYF. In DNA, the CDR3 is TGTGCCAGCAGCCATGGGACTCGAGCCAAAGAGACCCAGTACTTC. V gene TRBV12-3 or TRBV12-4 combines with J gene TRBJ2-5, with D possibly TRBD2 on 6 matching bases. V shed 6 bases and J shed 3 bases, with 17 bases lying between them. CDR3 length equals 15 residues.

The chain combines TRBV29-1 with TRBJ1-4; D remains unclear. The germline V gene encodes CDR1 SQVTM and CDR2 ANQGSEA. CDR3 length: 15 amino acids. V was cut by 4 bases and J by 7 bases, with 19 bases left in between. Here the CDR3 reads CSVGATFGFAEKLFF. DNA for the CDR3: TGCAGCGTTGGGGCGACATTTGGGTTTGCTGAAAAACTGTTTTTT. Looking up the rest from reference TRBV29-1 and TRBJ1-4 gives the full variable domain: SAVISQKPSRDICQRGTSLTIQCQVDSQVTMMFWYRQQPGQSLTLIATANQGSEATYESGFVIDKFPISRPNLTFSTLTVSNMSPEDSSIYLCSVGATFGFAEKLFFGSGTQLSVL.

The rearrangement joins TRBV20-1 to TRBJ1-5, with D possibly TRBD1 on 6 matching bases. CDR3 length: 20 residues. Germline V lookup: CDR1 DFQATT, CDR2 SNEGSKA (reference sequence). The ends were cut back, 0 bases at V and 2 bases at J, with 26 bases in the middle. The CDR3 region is CSARERRGQFARWGNQPQHF. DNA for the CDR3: TGCAGTGCTAGAGAGCGGAGAGGACAGTTCGCTCGGTGGGGCAATCAGCCCCAGCATTTT.

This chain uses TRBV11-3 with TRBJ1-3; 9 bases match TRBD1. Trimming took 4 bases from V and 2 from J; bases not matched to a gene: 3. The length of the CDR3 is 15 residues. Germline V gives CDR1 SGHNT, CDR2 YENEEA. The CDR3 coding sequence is TGTGCCAGCAGCTCGGGACAGGGTGCTGGAAACACCATATATTTT. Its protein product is CASSSGQGAGNTIYF.

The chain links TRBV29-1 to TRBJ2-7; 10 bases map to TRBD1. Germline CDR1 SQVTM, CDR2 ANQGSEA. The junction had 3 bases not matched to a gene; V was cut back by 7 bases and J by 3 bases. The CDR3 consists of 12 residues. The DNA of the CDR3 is TGCAGCGGAGGGGACAGGGGCTACGAGCAGTACTTC. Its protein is CSGGDRGYEQYF.

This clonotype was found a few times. In DNA, the CDR3 is TGCAGTGCTACCCAGGGTTTTGCTGAAGCTTTCTTT. Its protein is CSATQGFAEAFF. The J gene is TRBJ1-1, the V gene TRBV20-1; a possible D gene is TRBD1 (5 bases). The V gene lost 4 bases and the J gene lost 6 bases, with 12 bases spanning the gap. This CDR3 has 12 residues. The germline V gene encodes CDR1 DFQATT and CDR2 SNEGSKA (reference sequence).

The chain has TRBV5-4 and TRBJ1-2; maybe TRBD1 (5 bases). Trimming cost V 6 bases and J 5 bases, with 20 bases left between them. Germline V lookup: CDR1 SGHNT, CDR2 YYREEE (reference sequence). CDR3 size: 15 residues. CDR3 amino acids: CASTQGGRSGYGYTF. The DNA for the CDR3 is TGTGCCAGCACTCAGGGCGGGCGCTCTGGGTATGGCTACACCTTC.

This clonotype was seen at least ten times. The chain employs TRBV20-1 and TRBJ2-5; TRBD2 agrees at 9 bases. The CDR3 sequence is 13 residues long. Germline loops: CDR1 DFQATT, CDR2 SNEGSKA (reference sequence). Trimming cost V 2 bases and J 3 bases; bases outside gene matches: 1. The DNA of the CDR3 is TGCAGTGCTAGACTAGCGGGGAAAGAGACCCAGTACTTC. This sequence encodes CSARLAGKETQYF.

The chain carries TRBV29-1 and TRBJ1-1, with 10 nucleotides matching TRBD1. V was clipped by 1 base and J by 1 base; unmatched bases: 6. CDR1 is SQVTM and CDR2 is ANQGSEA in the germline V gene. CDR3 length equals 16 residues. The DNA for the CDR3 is TGCAGCGTTGAAGGAACGACAGGGGGCAGGAACACTGAAGCTTTCTTT. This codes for CSVEGTTGGRNTEAFF.

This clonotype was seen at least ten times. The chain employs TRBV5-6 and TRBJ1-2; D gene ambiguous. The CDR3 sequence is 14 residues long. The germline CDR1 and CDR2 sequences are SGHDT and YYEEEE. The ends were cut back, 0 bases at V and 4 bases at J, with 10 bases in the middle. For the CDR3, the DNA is TGTGCCAGCAGCTTGGTCTCGCGGGTCTATGGCTACACCTTC. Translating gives CASSLVSRVYGYTF.

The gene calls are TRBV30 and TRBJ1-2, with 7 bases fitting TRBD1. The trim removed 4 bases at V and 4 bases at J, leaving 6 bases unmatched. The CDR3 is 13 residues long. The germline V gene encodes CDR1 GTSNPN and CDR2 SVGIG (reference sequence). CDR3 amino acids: CAWIPAGGYGYTF. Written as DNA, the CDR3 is TGTGCCTGGATTCCCGCAGGGGGCTATGGCTACACCTTC.